These 31 T cell receptor beta chains were all obtained from the same sample, sequenced in a study of T cell repertoires in cytomegalovirus infection. The antigens for these receptors are not known. TCRdb re-called the reads through MiXCR, storing one row per CDR3 protein. Here the sample spans roughly 200,000 distinct CDR3 sequences, about 39% being singletons. The sample consisted of CD8+ T cells from cultured PBMCs, taken from culture after CMV antigen stimulation. These receptor sequences come from a human donor in good health (CMV status not recorded). Some clones in this sample may be carry-over from other donors' samples.

The chain joins TRBV20-1 to TRBJ1-1; D perhaps matches TRBD1 (5 bases). The germline CDR1 and CDR2 sequences are DFQATT and SNEGSKA (reference sequence). The germline V and J ends were trimmed by 3 bases and 2 bases, with 13 bases remaining between them. This CDR3 region has 14 residues. CDR3 in DNA: TGCAGTGCTAGGCTGAAAGACAGTAACACTGAAGCTTTCTTT. The encoded protein is CSARLKDSNTEAFF.

The genes are TRBV10-3 and TRBJ2-3; 7 positions match TRBD2. The CDR3 totals 14 residues. Per germline, CDR1 ENHRY and CDR2 SYGVKD. V dropped 2 bases and J dropped 6; count of bases not matched to a gene: 5. CDR3 nucleotide sequence: TGTGCCATCAGTGAGGGCGGGAGCGAGGATACGCAGTATTTT. It translates to CAISEGGSEDTQYF.

V usage is TRBV6-2 or TRBV6-3 and J usage is TRBJ2-1, with a possible D match to TRBD2 (5 bases). V lost 4 bases and J lost 2, with 24 bases in between. The CDR3 totals 19 residues. From germline, CDR1 is MNHEY and CDR2 SVGEGT. CDR3 DNA: TGTGCCAGCAGTTCCCCCGGGATTGGCGTCAGTGGGGCCTACAATGAGCAGTTCTTC. It yields the protein CASSSPGIGVSGAYNEQFF.

The V call is TRBV15, the J call TRBJ1-1; the D gene is possibly TRBD1 (6 bases). V shed 0 bases and J shed 0 bases, with 11 bases lying between them. Germline V lookup: CDR1 LNHNV, CDR2 YYDKDF (reference sequence). CDR3 size: 16 residues. CDR3 sequence: CATSRDITGLNTEAFF. CDR3 coding DNA: TGTGCCACCAGCAGAGATATTACAGGGCTGAACACTGAAGCTTTCTTT.

This rearrangement joins TRBV10-3 to TRBJ1-3; a possible D gene is TRBD1 (6 bases). CDR3 length equals 19 residues. The V gene lost 6 bases and the J gene lost 2 bases, with 26 bases spanning the gap. CDR1 and CDR2 from the germline V gene are ENHRY and SYGVKD. The CDR3 region has the DNA TGTGCCATCAGGACCGAGGGGGACACTCAATCCCCCCCTGGAAACACCATATATTTT. It codes for CAIRTEGDTQSPPGNTIYF.

The chain employs TRBV5-8 and TRBJ2-7; no firm D call. The V gene lost 1 base and the J gene lost 2 bases, with 10 bases spanning the gap. The germline gives CDR1 SGHTS, CDR2 YDEGEE. CDR3 length: 14 amino acids. As DNA, the CDR3 is TGTGCCAGCAGCTTGATTCGGATCCCCTACGAGCAGTACTTC. Amino acid sequence: CASSLIRIPYEQYF.

As DNA, the CDR3 is TGCGCCAGCAGCCAAGAGGGTGCCGATCAAGAGACCCAGTACTTC. This encodes CASSQEGADQETQYF. V is TRBV4-1 and J is TRBJ2-5; D is undetermined. CDR1 and CDR2 (germline): MGHRA, YSYEKL. The CDR3 contains 15 residues. Between the trimmed V and J ends, which lost 0 bases and 2 bases, there was a span of 10 bases.

This chain joins TRBV10-2 and TRBJ2-2, with D unresolved. The CDR3 loop spans 13 amino acids. Germline V gene sequence: CDR1 WSHSY, CDR2 SAAADI. V was pared by 6 bases and J by 2 bases, with 7 bases between. The CDR3, as DNA: TGCGCCAGCAGGGGCAGCAACACCGGGGAGCTGTTTTTT. Translated: CASRGSNTGELFF.

The V gene is TRBV11-2, the J gene TRBJ2-3, with a possible D match to TRBD2 (6 bases). CDR1 is SGHAT, CDR2 FQNNGV, per germline. V lost 5 bases, J lost 2 bases, and 17 bases lay in between. The CDR3 length is 16 residues. CDR3 nucleotide sequence: TGTGCCAGCAGCCAAGTCCGGGACTCAAACACAGATACGCAGTATTTT. Translation gives CASSQVRDSNTDTQYF.

On this clonotype: Germline and junction disagree at one end, which may indicate a read error. V usage is TRBV7-6 and J usage is TRBJ2-5, with 8 nucleotides matching TRBD2. The CDR3 totals 14 residues. Germline loops: CDR1 SGHVS, CDR2 FNYEAQ. The CDR3 coding sequence is TGTGCCAGCAGTTTAGCGGGGCTCGGAGAGACCCAGTACTTC. This encodes CASSLAGLGETQYF.

This clonotype was seen at least ten times. The chain couples TRBV4-1 to TRBJ2-1; 13 nucleotides agree with TRBD2. Trimming cost V 6 bases and J 6 bases; bases outside gene matches: 2. The length of the CDR3 is 14 residues. Germline CDR1 reads MGHRA; CDR2 reads YSYEKL. The CDR3 reads CASRRLAGGNEQFF. The CDR3 DNA sequence: TGCGCCAGCAGGAGACTAGCGGGAGGCAATGAGCAGTTCTTC.

V usage is TRBV4-1 and J usage is TRBJ2-1; TRBD2 aligns across 7 bases. The CDR3 extends over 16 amino acids. Looked up from germline, CDR1 is MGHRA and CDR2 is YSYEKL. Trimming removed 2 bases from V and 2 bases from J; junction bases left unmatched: 6. CDR3 sequence reads: CASSQFGGSAYNEQFF. In DNA, the CDR3 is TGCGCCAGCAGCCAATTCGGCGGGAGCGCCTACAATGAGCAGTTCTTC.

The sample holds a few counts of this clonotype. This chain joins TRBV11-2 and TRBJ2-6; no reliable D call. Germline loops: CDR1 SGHAT, CDR2 FQNNGV. This CDR3 spans 15 amino acids. Trimming pared 1 base from V and 0 bases from J, leaving 4 bases between. CDR3 nucleotides: TGTGCCAGCAGCTTAGTGAGCTCTGGGGCCAACGTCCTGACTTTC. The encoded protein is CASSLVSSGANVLTF.

This chain uses TRBV3-1 with TRBJ2-1, with TRBD2 matching 10 bases. Germline V gene data show CDR1 as LGHDT and CDR2 as YNNKEL (reference sequence). There are 18 residues in the CDR3. V shed 4 bases and J 1 base; nucleotides not matched to a gene: 10. Here the CDR3 DNA reads TGTGCCAGCAGCCCTGGGACTAGCGAGGCCCCGTCCTACAATGAGCAGTTCTTC. Encoded protein: CASSPGTSEAPSYNEQFF.

The chain joins TRBV7-6 to TRBJ2-5; D is possibly TRBD1 (6 bases). The ends were cut back, 5 bases at V and 0 bases at J, with 13 bases in the middle. This CDR3 is 15 amino acids long. The germline V gene encodes CDR1 SGHVS and CDR2 FNYEAQ. The CDR3: CASSRETGNQETQYF. The CDR3 nucleotides are TGTGCCAGCAGCCGAGAAACAGGGAACCAAGAGACCCAGTACTTC.

The J gene is TRBJ2-5, the V gene TRBV12-5, with 7 bases identical to TRBD2. V was pared by 5 bases and J by 5 bases, with 14 bases of the junction left unmatched. This CDR3 region has 16 residues. Germline-derived CDR1 and CDR2 are LGHNT and FRNRAP. CDR3 nucleotide sequence: TGTGCTAGTGGTCCCGTTGGCGGGGGATTGGAGGAGACCCAGTACTTC. Protein sequence: CASGPVGGGLEETQYF.

This rearrangement joins TRBV24-1 to TRBJ2-5, with TRBD1 matching 8 bases. Germline CDR1 KGHDR, CDR2 SFDVKD. This CDR3 spans 16 amino acids. Unmatched junction bases numbered 10, after V lost 4 bases and J lost 4 bases. CDR3 nucleotide sequence: TGTGCCACCAGTGACCCCGGACAGGGTTCGGGAGAGACCCAGTACTTC. Its translation: CATSDPGQGSGETQYF.

This CDR3 reads CASSLIGLAGYEQYF. The CDR3 DNA reads TGTGCCAGCAGCTTAATAGGACTAGCGGGCTACGAGCAGTACTTC. The genes are TRBV7-3 and TRBJ2-7, with 11 bases fitting TRBD2. Trimming removed 1 base from V and 3 bases from J; junction bases left unmatched: 2. Germline assignment: CDR1 SGHTA and CDR2 FQGTGA. The CDR3 runs 15 residues.

This clonotype has a handful of counts. The gene calls are TRBV12-3 or TRBV12-4 and TRBJ1-1; unclear D gene. The ends were cut back, 0 bases at V and 1 base at J, with 9 bases in the middle. The CDR3 is 15 residues long. The CDR3 here is CASSLAPVANTEAFF. CDR3 sequence (DNA): TGTGCCAGCAGTTTAGCCCCAGTAGCGAACACTGAAGCTTTCTTT.

This clonotype was detected a few times. The V and J genes are TRBV7-8 and TRBJ2-1; TRBD1 is a possible D gene (6 bases). The CDR3 is made up of 14 amino acids. In germline, CDR1 is SGHVS, CDR2 FQNEAQ. The V end was cut by 8 bases, the J end by 0 bases, with 11 bases between. The CDR3: CASGGAGSYNEQFF. The CDR3, as DNA: TGTGCCAGCGGGGGCGCCGGCTCCTACAATGAGCAGTTCTTC.

CDR3 sequence reads: CASMGRGNTGELFF. DNA of the CDR3: TGTGCCAGTATGGGTAGGGGGAACACCGGGGAGCTGTTTTTT. The V gene is TRBV19, the J gene TRBJ2-2, with D possibly being TRBD1 (5 bases). Trimming took 7 bases from V and 1 from J, leaving 10 bases between them. This CDR3 comprises 14 residues. Germline V gene data show CDR1 as LNHDA and CDR2 as SQIVND (reference sequence). The whole variable domain, remainder taken from reference TRBV19 and TRBJ2-2, is DGGITQSPKYLFRKEGQNVTLSCEQNLNHDAMYWYRQDPGQGLRLIYYSQIVNDFQKGDIAEGYSVSREKKESFPLTVTSAQKNPTAFYLCASMGRGNTGELFFGEGSRLTVL.

This clonotype has just a few counts. The chain joins TRBV7-9 to TRBJ1-5, with 9 bases aligning to TRBD1. This CDR3 is built from 16 residues. Germline CDR1 and CDR2: SEHNR and FQNEAQ (reference sequence). V shed 1 base, J shed 9 bases, and the junction held 10 bases outside the gene matches. CDR3 sequence reads: CASSLGYYPGQGPQHF. CDR3 coding DNA: TGTGCCAGCAGCTTAGGTTACTACCCGGGACAGGGGCCCCAGCATTTT.

This clonotype was counted only a few times. V is TRBV19 and J is TRBJ1-3, with no clear D. Trimming took off 3 bases at V and 6 bases at J, with 3 bases between the two ends. The CDR3 is 11 residues long. The germline CDR1 and CDR2 sequences are LNHDA and SQIVND (reference sequence). CDR3 amino acids: CASSIVNTIYF. Written as DNA, the CDR3 is TGTGCCAGTAGTATTGTAAACACCATATATTTT. The full variable domain, with the rest looked up from reference TRBV19 and TRBJ1-3, is DGGITQSPKYLFRKEGQNVTLSCEQNLNHDAMYWYRQDPGQGLRLIYYSQIVNDFQKGDIAEGYSVSREKKESFPLTVTSAQKNPTAFYLCASSIVNTIYFGEGSWLTVV.

This clonotype occurred a few times. The chain couples TRBV28 to TRBJ2-2; TRBD2 matches at 12 bases. CDR3 size: 18 residues. Looked up from germline, CDR1 is MDHEN and CDR2 is SYDVKM. V shed 6 bases and J 7 bases; nucleotides not matched to a gene: 15. Here the CDR3 DNA reads TGTGCCAGCAGCCTAGCGGGAGGGCTTCGAGGGGATAACGGGGAGCTGTTTTTT. Translated: CASSLAGGLRGDNGELFF.

The chain employs TRBV20-1 and TRBJ2-3; the D call may be TRBD1 or TRBD2 (6 bases each). V lost 0 bases, J lost 0 bases, and 25 bases lay in between. Looked up from germline, CDR1 is DFQATT and CDR2 is SNEGSKA (reference sequence). The CDR3 length is 20 residues. CDR3 nucleotides: TGCAGTGCTAGAGATCTTGGGATCGGGGGCCAGAGGGCTAGCACAGATACGCAGTATTTT. Its protein product is CSARDLGIGGQRASTDTQYF.

This clonotype was counted many times. The rearrangement uses TRBV12-3 or TRBV12-4 and TRBJ1-5; D gene ambiguous. V was pared by 7 bases and J by 2 bases, with 9 bases between. The CDR3 is 13 amino acids. The CDR3 region has the DNA TGTGCCAGCATGCGGGGTGGCAATCAGCCCCAGCATTTT. It specifies CASMRGGNQPQHF.

This sequence joins TRBV7-8 and TRBJ2-2; 8 bases are shared with TRBD1. The V gene end was trimmed by 5 bases and the J gene end by 2 bases; junction bases not matched to a gene: 7. This CDR3 is 16 amino acids long. Germline V gene sequence: CDR1 SGHVS, CDR2 FQNEAQ. The CDR3 sequence: CASSLGDRPNTGELFF. The CDR3 coding sequence is TGTGCCAGCAGCCTTGGGGACAGGCCCAACACCGGGGAGCTGTTTTTT.

This sequence joins TRBV10-3 and TRBJ2-7; 7 bases match TRBD2. This CDR3 has 12 residues. Germline-derived CDR1 and CDR2 are ENHRY and SYGVKD. Trimming took 4 bases from V and 7 from J; bases not matched to a gene: 4. CDR3 nucleotide sequence: TGTGCCATCAGTGTGGGGGGGAGAGAGCAGTACTTC. It yields the protein CAISVGGREQYF.

V gene TRBV20-1 combines with J gene TRBJ2-4; the D gene is possibly TRBD2 (6 bases). V lost 6 bases, J lost 2 bases, and 17 bases lay in between. In germline, CDR1 is DFQATT, CDR2 SNEGSKA (reference sequence). The CDR3 extends over 15 amino acids. DNA of the CDR3: TGCAGTGCCCTGGATTCGGCGGGGCCCAAAAACATTCAGTACTTC. Its protein product is CSALDSAGPKNIQYF.

This clonotype was seen many times. The chain employs TRBV7-3 and TRBJ2-1; 8 bases fit TRBD1. V gave up 2 bases and J gave up 5 bases; unmatched junction bases: 5. The CDR3 covers 15 residues. CDR1 and CDR2 (germline): SGHTA, FQGTGA. DNA of the CDR3: TGTGCCAGCAGCTTACGACAGGGGATCAACAATGAGCAGTTCTTC. Its translation: CASSLRQGINNEQFF.

This clonotype was seen only a few times. This sequence joins TRBV27 and TRBJ1-6; D is possibly TRBD1 (6 bases). This CDR3 is built from 19 residues. Germline V gives CDR1 MNHEY, CDR2 SMNVEV (reference sequence). The V end lost 2 bases, the J end lost 0 bases, and 17 bases lay between the germline ends. The CDR3 is CASSLGGPTRGSYNSPLHF. The CDR3 nucleotides read TGTGCCAGCAGTTTAGGGGGACCTACCAGGGGCTCCTATAATTCACCCCTCCACTTT.